The 12 T cell receptor beta chains below all came from one sample that was sequenced in a study of CD8 T cells in ankylosing spondylitis. Notes on the study in general: Made up of several highly homologous variants, a TCR beta motif appeared characteristic of ankylosing spondylitis blood.

TCRdb called the 5' RACE reads again in MiXCR, with one record for every CDR3 protein. The table has roughly 220,000 distinct CDR3 sequences, about 17% seen once. These receptors lack a known antigen. The material sequenced was blood, either unsorted or a sorted T cell fraction (not recorded which). Source of these receptors: a male donor with ankylosing spondylitis.

The chain is built from TRBV13 and TRBJ2-7, with TRBD2 as a possible D gene (6 bases). Germline values: CDR1 PRHDT, CDR2 FYEKMQ (reference sequence). The CDR3 consists of 15 residues. V lost 5 bases and J 5 bases, leaving 19 bases between the germline ends. CDR3 residues: CASSQRGAGLNEQYF. Written as DNA, the CDR3 is TGTGCCAGCAGCCAACGCGGGGCAGGGCTTAACGAGCAGTACTTC.

The chain joins TRBV19 to TRBJ2-3; TRBD1 matches at 7 bases. The V gene end was trimmed by 5 bases and the J gene end by 4 bases; junction bases not matched to a gene: 9. Per the germline V gene, CDR1 is LNHDA and CDR2 is SQIVND (reference sequence). The CDR3 consists of 15 residues. The DNA of the CDR3 is TGTGCCAGTAGTCCGACGACAGGGAGTGCAGATACGCAGTATTTT. It is translated as CASSPTTGSADTQYF.

The chain links TRBV7-9 to TRBJ2-3, with 9 bases fitting TRBD1. The CDR3 is made up of 15 amino acids. The junction had 5 bases not matched to a gene; V was cut back by 4 bases and J by 3 bases. Looked up from germline, CDR1 is SEHNR and CDR2 is FQNEAQ (reference sequence). The CDR3 nucleotides are TGTGCCAGCAGCTCCTGGGACAGGGAGACAGATACGCAGTATTTT. Protein sequence: CASSSWDRETDTQYF.

The table lists this clonotype with a few counts. The rearrangement joins TRBV6-1 to TRBJ1-6; D is unresolved. Trimming stripped 3 bases from V and 8 bases from J, with 14 bases between. Per the germline V gene, CDR1 is MNHNS and CDR2 is SASEGT. The CDR3 is 15 residues long. CDR3 DNA: TGTGCCAGCAGTGAGGCAGATGACGCCTATTCACCCCTCCACTTT. This translates into CASSEADDAYSPLHF.

This clonotype was seen a handful of times. CDR3 protein: CASSEGDIRSTDTQYF. CDR3 in DNA: TGTGCCAGCAGCGAGGGGGACATCCGTAGCACAGATACGCAGTATTTT. This chain joins TRBV9 and TRBJ2-3, with a possible D match to TRBD1 (6 bases). The V gene's germline CDR1 is SGDLS and CDR2 YYNGEE. CDR3 length: 16 amino acids. With 3 bases removed from V and 0 bases from J, the gap between germline ends came to 14 bases.

This clonotype was found a few times. The chain has TRBV20-1 and TRBJ2-7; TRBD2 aligns across 13 bases. The CDR3 covers 18 residues. CDR1 and CDR2 from the germline V gene are DFQATT and SNEGSKA (reference sequence). This CDR3 reads CSARHPGLAGRLTYEQYF. CDR3 nucleotides: TGCAGCGCTCGCCACCCGGGACTAGCGGGGAGATTAACCTACGAGCAGTACTTC.

V and J are TRBV5-1 and TRBJ1-2; the match to TRBD1 covers 9 bases. The CDR3 loop spans 15 amino acids. The V gene end was trimmed by 0 bases and the J gene end by 3 bases; junction bases not matched to a gene: 3. The germline CDR1 and CDR2 sequences are SGHRS and YFSETQ. The DNA of the CDR3 is TGCGCCAGCAGCTTGGCGGGACAGGGAGACTATGGCTACACCTTC. Translation gives CASSLAGQGDYGYTF.

The chain couples TRBV29-1 to TRBJ2-3; 8 bases align to TRBD2. Germline V gives CDR1 SQVTM, CDR2 ANQGSEA. The CDR3 covers 15 residues. V was pared by 4 bases and J by 2 bases, with 8 bases of the junction left unmatched. CDR3 sequence: CSVALSGSPTDTQYF. The CDR3 DNA sequence: TGCAGCGTTGCCCTGAGCGGGAGCCCCACAGATACGCAGTATTTT.

The rearrangement links TRBV25-1 to TRBJ2-7; D could derive from TRBD1 or TRBD2 (6 bases each). Trimming left V 8 bases short and J 3 bases short, with 11 bases between. This CDR3 has 12 amino acids. CDR1 is MGHDK and CDR2 is SYGVNS in the germline V gene. CDR3 coding DNA: TGTGCCAGCGAGGGGGACTTCTACGAGCAGTACTTC. Protein: CASEGDFYEQYF.

The chain employs TRBV27 and TRBJ2-1; D tentatively reads TRBD1 or TRBD2 (6 bases each). The CDR3 spans 14 residues. CDR1 MNHEY and CDR2 SMNVEV come from the germline V gene (reference sequence). V was pared by 2 bases and J by 6 bases, with 11 bases between. The CDR3 sequence is CASSLGGLGNEQFF. The CDR3, as DNA: TGTGCCAGCAGTTTAGGGGGGCTAGGCAATGAGCAGTTCTTC.

This clonotype was seen a handful of times. The genes are TRBV28 and TRBJ1-1; D may be TRBD1 (6 bases). Per germline, CDR1 MDHEN and CDR2 SYDVKM. The V and J ends lost 7 bases and 1 base respectively, with 19 bases between them. CDR3 length equals 16 residues. CDR3 in amino acids: CASIPVSGGSNTEAFF. In DNA, the CDR3 is TGTGCCAGCATCCCGGTCAGCGGGGGCTCGAACACTGAAGCTTTCTTT.

Note on this clonotype: Relative to the germline gene, one junction end is altered; a read error may explain this. The rearrangement joins TRBV27 to TRBJ1-5; 11 bases agree with TRBD1. The CDR3 has 19 residues. CDR1 is MNHEY, CDR2 SMNVEV, per germline (reference sequence). The CDR3 protein is CAGRKSGTGGWYSNQPQHF. For the CDR3, the DNA is TGTGCCGGCAGAAAAAGCGGGACAGGGGGTTGGTATAGCAATCAGCCCCAGCATTTT.